This T cell receptor beta chain was observed in a study of T cell responses to AZD1222 COVID-19 vaccine. Note on this clone: Its antigen is not identified.

CDR3 length equals 10 residues. Germline V CDR1 and CDR2: SNHLY, FYNNEI. Trimming shortened V by 7 bases and J by 2 bases, and 3 bases separated the two germline ends. Combined were second doses at about 4 or about 12 weeks. Study-wide findings and caveats: In the spike-specific TCR repertoire, nearly half reportedly target unmutated variant regions. Donors were mostly white British, more females; clonal diversity possibly underestimated. Among those given AZD1222, only six or seven were seropositive at baseline.

TCRdb's copy holds only in-frame clones and misses some; the assay was immunoSEQ multiplex PCR. The sample has around 150,000 clones; 92% are singletons. Sequenced here: peripheral blood, sampled 28 days after the second AZD1222 dose. This TCR came from an adult who received the AZD1222 COVID-19 vaccine. The rearrangement joins TRBV2 to TRBJ2-7, with D uncertain. The DNA of the CDR3 is TGTGCCAGCAAGGCCTACGAGCAGTACTTC. Translating gives CASKAYEQYF. Full variable domain (remainder filled in from reference TRBV2 and TRBJ2-7): EPEVTQTPSHQVTQMGQEVILRCVPISNHLYFYWYRQILGQKVEFLVSFYNNEISEKSEIFDDQFSVERPDGSNFTLKIRSTKLEDSAMYFCASKAYEQYFGPGTRLTVT.